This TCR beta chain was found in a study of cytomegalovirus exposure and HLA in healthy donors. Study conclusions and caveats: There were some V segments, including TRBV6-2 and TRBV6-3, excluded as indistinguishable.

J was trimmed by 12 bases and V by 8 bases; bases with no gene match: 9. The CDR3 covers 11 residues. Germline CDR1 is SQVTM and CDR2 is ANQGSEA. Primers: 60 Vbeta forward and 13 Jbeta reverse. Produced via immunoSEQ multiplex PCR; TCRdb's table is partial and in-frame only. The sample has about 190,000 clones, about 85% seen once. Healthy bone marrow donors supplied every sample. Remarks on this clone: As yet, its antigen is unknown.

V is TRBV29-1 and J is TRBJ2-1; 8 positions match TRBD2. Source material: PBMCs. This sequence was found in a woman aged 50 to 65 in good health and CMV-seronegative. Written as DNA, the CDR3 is TGCAGCATTTTAGCGGGACCCGGGCAGTTCTTC. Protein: CSILAGPGQFF.